Below are 4 T cell receptor beta chains sequenced from a single sample in a study of shared clonotypes between healthy human individuals. Some clones are missing from TCRdb's copy, which holds only in-frame ones; the method was immunoSEQ multiplex PCR. The table shows 950,000 to 1,100,000 clones, with around 76% occurring only once. What was sequenced was memory CD4+ T cells sorted from blood. Sample subset: CD45RA-negative fraction. These receptors originate from a man between 18 and 29 years old in good health.

The rearrangement links TRBV9 to TRBJ2-3; tentative D call: TRBD2 (5 bases). This CDR3 spans 15 amino acids. Germline V gene data show CDR1 as SGDLS and CDR2 as YYNGEE. V gave up 7 bases and J gave up 2 bases, with 17 bases separating them. CDR3 in DNA: TGTGCCAGCGGCGCCCTAGGGAGCTTCACAGATACGCAGTATTTT. It yields the protein CASGALGSFTDTQYF.

V and J are TRBV28 and TRBJ2-5; 8 bases are shared with TRBD1. This CDR3 region has 14 residues. Germline V gene sequence: CDR1 MDHEN, CDR2 SYDVKM. J gave up 4 bases and V 3 bases, and 4 bases lay outside the gene matches. The CDR3, as DNA: TGTGCCAGCAGTTTGGCAGGGGGCGGAGAGACCCAGTACTTC. This translates into CASSLAGGGETQYF.

Written as DNA, the CDR3 is TGTGCCTGGAGTTTCGAGAGAGGAGGGCGGTTCTTC. It translates to CAWSFERGGRFF. The chain joins TRBV30 to TRBJ2-1; a possible D gene is TRBD2 (6 bases). The V gene's germline CDR1 is GTSNPN and CDR2 SVGIG (reference sequence). V was cut by 2 bases and J by 15 bases, with 17 bases left in between. The CDR3 is 12 amino acids. The variable domain in full, with the rest retrieved from reference TRBV30 and TRBJ2-1, is SQTIHQWPATLVQPVGSPLSLECTVEGTSNPNLYWYRQAAGRGLQLLFYSVGIGQISSEVPQNLSASRPQDRQFILSSKKLLLSDSGFYLCAWSFERGGRFFGPGTRLTVL.

This clone was detected only once. The chain links TRBV7-2 to TRBJ2-7; 9 bases align to TRBD2. This CDR3 contains 13 residues. With 3 bases clipped from V and 3 bases from J, the junction kept 0 bases outside the gene matches. The germline V gene has CDR1 SGHTA and CDR2 FQGNSA. CDR3 sequence: CASSFSGSYEQYF. CDR3 coding DNA: TGTGCCAGCAGCTTTAGCGGGAGCTACGAGCAGTACTTC.